The sequence of this T cell receptor beta chain was determined in a study of T-cell reconstitution after alpha-beta-depleted transplantation in children. Germline V lookup: CDR1 MNHEY, CDR2 SVGAGI. V lost 0 bases, J lost 3 bases, and 6 bases stayed unmatched. This CDR3 has 18 amino acids. This clonotype was observed at least ten times. Researchers prepared the TCRbeta library using unique molecular identifiers, the study reports. TCRdb reprocessed the PCR reads via MiXCR and lists one record per CDR3 protein. The sample includes about 420,000 distinct CDR3 sequences, approximately 11% of them seen just once.

The chain combines TRBV6-5 with TRBJ1-4; TRBD1 agrees at 11 bases. The source of this sequence is a human donor who donated a stem cell graft to a child with acute myeloid leukemia. The specimen was PBMCs from the stem cell graft donor, collected from the stem cell graft. The CDR3, as DNA: TGTGCCAGCAGTTACTCGAGTGGGACAGGGGGTCCTAATGAAAAACTGTTTTTT. Protein: CASSYSSGTGGPNEKLFF.